A selection of T cell receptor beta chains follows, all from one sample in a study of shared clonotypes between healthy human individuals. Only in-frame clones appear in the TCRdb table, and some are missing; sequencing was by immunoSEQ multiplex PCR. Among 2 million to 3 million clones listed, 90% to 95% were seen once. The material sequenced was naive CD4+ T cells from PBMCs. Receptor source: a man younger than 35 in good health. Some clones in this sample may be carry-over from other donors' samples. CDR3s include the opening cysteine and the closing phenylalanine or tryptophan. A D gene is named only where the DNA matches it firmly. Size is stated for part of the rows, as once, few or many counts, or as a class when the clone is expanded.

clone_size j_call v_call d_call cdr3_aa cdr3_nt
NA TRBJ2-1 TRBV6-5 NA CASTMGGSYNEQFF TGTGCCAGCACCATGGGAGGATCCTACAATGAGCAGTTCTTC
NA TRBJ2-2 TRBV7-9 NA CASSTYGAGELFF TGTGCCAGCAGCACCTACGGAGCCGGGGAGCTGTTTTTT
NA TRBJ2-1 TRBV18 TRBD2 CASSPPGLAGVRGEFF TGTGCCAGCTCACCACCGGGACTAGCGGGAGTAAGAGGGGAGTTCTTC
NA TRBJ2-7 TRBV6-1 NA CAGSEAPGSSYEQYF TGTGCCGGCAGTGAAGCCCCAGGGAGCTCCTACGAGCAGTACTTC
NA TRBJ2-5 TRBV5-4 TRBD2 CASSLGAGEETQYF TGTGCCAGCAGCTTGGGGGCGGGGGAAGAGACCCAGTACTTC
NA TRBJ1-3 TRBV25-1 NA CASTNPTGGGNTIYF TGTGCCAGCACAAACCCCACCGGAGGTGGAAACACCATATATTTT
NA TRBJ1-3 TRBV5-4 NA CASSLVGPSGNTIYF TGTGCCAGCAGCTTGGTTGGGCCCTCTGGAAACACCATATATTTT
NA TRBJ2-1 TRBV21-1 NA CASSKSDSGRAQNEQFF TGTGCCAGCAGCAAAAGTGATAGCGGGAGGGCCCAGAATGAGCAGTTCTTC
NA TRBJ2-7 TRBV25-1 NA CASSEVTTAYEQYF TGTGCCAGCAGTGAGGTGACTACAGCGTACGAGCAGTACTTC
NA TRBJ1-1 TRBV5-8 NA CASSWWTVSTEAFF TGTGCCAGCAGCTGGTGGACAGTTAGCACTGAAGCTTTCTTT
NA TRBJ1-2 TRBV6-4 TRBD1 CASSTTGGGYTF TGTGCCAGCAGTACAACAGGGGGGGGCTACACCTTC
once TRBJ2-7 TRBV7-9 NA CASSLGRGGNYEQYF TGTGCCAGCAGCTTAGGGAGGGGAGGAAACTACGAGCAGTACTTC
NA TRBJ2-5 TRBV28 NA CASSFEIPGETQYF TGTGCCAGCAGTTTTGAGATACCTGGAGAGACCCAGTACTTC
NA TRBJ1-1 TRBV6-5 NA CASRDPPRGTEAFF TGTGCCAGCAGGGACCCACCCCGGGGCACTGAAGCTTTCTTT
NA TRBJ1-2 TRBV14 NA CASSQDFRSDGYTF TGTGCCAGCAGCCAAGACTTCAGGAGTGATGGCTACACCTTC
NA TRBJ1-1 TRBV18 NA CASSPPNAVVARLEAFF TGTGCCAGCTCACCACCCAACGCTGTTGTGGCTCGCCTTGAAGCTTTCTTT
once TRBJ2-3 TRBV6-6 TRBD1 CASSPRTGTQYF TGTGCCAGCAGTCCCCGGACAGGGACGCAGTATTTT
NA TRBJ1-1 TRBV28 NA CASSSGWMNTEAFF TGTGCCAGCAGCTCAGGGTGGATGAACACTGAAGCTTTCTTT
NA TRBJ1-3 TRBV18 NA CASSPTRTNSGNTIYF TGTGCCAGCTCACCAACCAGAACTAATTCTGGAAACACCATATATTTT
NA TRBJ1-1 TRBV6-6 TRBD1 CASSYSRTGGNTEAFF TGTGCCAGCAGTTACTCCAGGACAGGGGGTAACACTGAAGCTTTCTTT
NA TRBJ1-2 TRBV2 NA CASSGGQFYGYTF TGTGCCAGCAGTGGTGGACAGTTCTATGGCTACACCTTC
NA TRBJ2-5 TRBV18 TRBD2 CASSRGGAETQYF TGTGCCAGCTCACGGGGAGGGGCAGAGACCCAGTACTTC
NA TRBJ2-6 TRBV30 NA CAWNSGANVLTF TGTGCCTGGAACTCTGGGGCCAACGTCCTGACTTTC